Given below is one TCR beta chain in context. The method was immunoSEQ multiplex PCR; TCRdb's version includes in-frame clones alone and lacks a portion of them. This repertoire shows fewer than 400,000 clones, about nine tenths found once; its top ten account for 5% to 5.5%. The data were obtained in a study of blood T cell repertoires in COVID-19. Study background: T cells, B-cell-depleted T cells, or PBMCs supplied cDNA or gDNA.

The J segment lost 0 bases and the V segment lost 0 bases, leaving 4 bases of the junction unmatched. The CDR3 covers 18 residues. CDR1 and CDR2 from the germline V gene are SGHRS and YFSETQ. Participants, about 18 to 90 years old, spanned more than 20 US areas. The rearrangement uses TRBV5-1 and TRBJ2-3, with TRBD2 identical over 13 bases. The source of this sequence is a man in his sixties who had recovered from COVID-19. Material: PBMCs or T cells enriched from blood (not recorded which). The CDR3 sequence: CASSLVPTSGGSTDTQYF. Here the CDR3 DNA reads TGCGCCAGCAGCTTGGTACCGACTAGCGGGGGGAGCACAGATACGCAGTATTTT.